Presented here are 6 T cell receptor beta chains from one specimen sequenced in a study of blood T cell repertoires in COVID-19. Profiled with immunoSEQ multiplex PCR; TCRdb holds only in-frame clones, not every one. The repertoire holds some 200,000 clones, 65% to 85% seen once, with about 1.3% in the top ten. Sequencing input: peripheral blood. These receptor sequences come from a woman in her 30s with COVID-19, enrolled during active disease.

J is TRBJ1-2 and V is TRBV12-3 or TRBV12-4; a possible D gene is TRBD1 (6 bases). The CDR3 is 13 residues long. The ends were cut back, 2 bases at V and 4 bases at J, with 8 bases in the middle. The CDR3, as DNA: TGTGCCAGCAGTTTAACAGGGACCTATGGCTACACCTTC. It is translated as CASSLTGTYGYTF.

CDR3 nucleotide sequence: TGTGCCAGCAGCTCGACAGGTTCCTCCTACGAGCAGTACTTC. It is translated as CASSSTGSSYEQYF. The chain combines TRBV11-1 with TRBJ2-7, with D tentatively TRBD1 (6 bases). This CDR3 has 14 amino acids. Trimming stripped 4 bases from V and 0 bases from J, with 10 bases between. In germline, CDR1 is SGHAT, CDR2 FQDESV (reference sequence).

J is TRBJ1-2 and V is TRBV5-4; maybe TRBD1 (6 bases). Trimming left V 4 bases short and J 6 bases short, with 22 bases between. This CDR3 is built from 16 residues. Germline V gene lookup returns CDR1 SGHNT and CDR2 YYREEE (reference sequence). This chain's CDR3 is CASSPSSTRGSDGYTF. DNA of the CDR3: TGTGCCAGCAGCCCGAGTTCAACCAGGGGATCCGATGGCTACACCTTC.

This chain's CDR3 is CAIGTSGTYEQYF. The CDR3, as DNA: TGTGCCATCGGGACTAGCGGCACCTACGAGCAGTACTTC. V and J are TRBV2 and TRBJ2-7; TRBD2 matches at 11 bases. Losses at the gene ends were 10 bases for V and 2 bases for J; bases not matched to a gene: 4. The CDR3 has 13 amino acids. CDR1 and CDR2 (germline): SNHLY, FYNNEI.

This chain uses TRBV19 with TRBJ2-1; no firm D call. This CDR3 has 10 amino acids. CDR1 and CDR2 (germline): LNHDA, SQIVND (reference sequence). V lost 8 bases and J lost 9, with 8 bases in between. The CDR3 spells CASGVGEQFF. The CDR3 DNA is TGTGCCAGTGGAGTTGGTGAGCAGTTCTTC.

This chain links TRBV9 with TRBJ2-5; no definite D call. Trimming pared 0 bases from V and 5 bases from J, leaving 14 bases between. CDR3 length: 15 residues. CDR1 SGDLS and CDR2 YYNGEE come from the germline V gene. The DNA of the CDR3 is TGTGCCAGCAGCGTAGAAAGCGTCCGGGTGGAGACCCAGTACTTC. It specifies CASSVESVRVETQYF.